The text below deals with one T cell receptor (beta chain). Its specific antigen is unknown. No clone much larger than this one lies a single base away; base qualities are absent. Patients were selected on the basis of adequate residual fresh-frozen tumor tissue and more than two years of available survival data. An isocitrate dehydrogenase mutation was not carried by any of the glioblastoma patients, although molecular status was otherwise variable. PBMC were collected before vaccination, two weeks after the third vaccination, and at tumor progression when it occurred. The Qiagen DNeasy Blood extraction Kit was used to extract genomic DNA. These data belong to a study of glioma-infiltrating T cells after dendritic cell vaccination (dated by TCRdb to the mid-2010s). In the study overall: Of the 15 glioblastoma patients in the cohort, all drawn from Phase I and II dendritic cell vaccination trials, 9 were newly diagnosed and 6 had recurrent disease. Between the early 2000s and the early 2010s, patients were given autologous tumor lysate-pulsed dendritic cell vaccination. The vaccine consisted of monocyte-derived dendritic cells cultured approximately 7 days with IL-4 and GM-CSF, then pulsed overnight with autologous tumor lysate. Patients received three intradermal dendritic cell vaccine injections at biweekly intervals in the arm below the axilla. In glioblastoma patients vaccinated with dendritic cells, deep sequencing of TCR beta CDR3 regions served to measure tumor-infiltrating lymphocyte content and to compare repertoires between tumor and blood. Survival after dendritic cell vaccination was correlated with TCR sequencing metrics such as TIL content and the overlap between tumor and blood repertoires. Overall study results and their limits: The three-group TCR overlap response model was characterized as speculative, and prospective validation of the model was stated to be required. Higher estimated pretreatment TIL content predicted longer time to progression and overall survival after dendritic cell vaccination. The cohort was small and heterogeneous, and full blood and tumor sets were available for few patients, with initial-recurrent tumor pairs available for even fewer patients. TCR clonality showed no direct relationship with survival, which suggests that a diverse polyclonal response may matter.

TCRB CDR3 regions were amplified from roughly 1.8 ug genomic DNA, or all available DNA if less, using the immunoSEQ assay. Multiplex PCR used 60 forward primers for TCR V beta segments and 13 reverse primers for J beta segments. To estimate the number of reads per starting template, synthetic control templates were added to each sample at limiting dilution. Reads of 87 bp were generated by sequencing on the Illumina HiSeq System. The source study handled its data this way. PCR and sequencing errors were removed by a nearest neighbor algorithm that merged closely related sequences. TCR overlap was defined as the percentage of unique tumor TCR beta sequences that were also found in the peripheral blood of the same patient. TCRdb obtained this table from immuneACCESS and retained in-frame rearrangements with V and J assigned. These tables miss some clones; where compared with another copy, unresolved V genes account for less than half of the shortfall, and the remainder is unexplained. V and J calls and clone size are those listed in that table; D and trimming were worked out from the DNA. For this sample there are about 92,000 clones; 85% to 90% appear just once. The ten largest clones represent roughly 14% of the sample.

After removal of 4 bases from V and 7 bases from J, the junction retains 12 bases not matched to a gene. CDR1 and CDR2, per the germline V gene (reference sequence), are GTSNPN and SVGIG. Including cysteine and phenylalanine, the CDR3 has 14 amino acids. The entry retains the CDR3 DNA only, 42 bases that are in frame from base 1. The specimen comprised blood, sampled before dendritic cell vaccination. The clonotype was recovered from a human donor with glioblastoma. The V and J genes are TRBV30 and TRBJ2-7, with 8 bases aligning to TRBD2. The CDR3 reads CAWTEAGDPWEQYF. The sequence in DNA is TGTGCCTGGACCGAAGCGGGAGATCCCTGGGAGCAGTACTTC.